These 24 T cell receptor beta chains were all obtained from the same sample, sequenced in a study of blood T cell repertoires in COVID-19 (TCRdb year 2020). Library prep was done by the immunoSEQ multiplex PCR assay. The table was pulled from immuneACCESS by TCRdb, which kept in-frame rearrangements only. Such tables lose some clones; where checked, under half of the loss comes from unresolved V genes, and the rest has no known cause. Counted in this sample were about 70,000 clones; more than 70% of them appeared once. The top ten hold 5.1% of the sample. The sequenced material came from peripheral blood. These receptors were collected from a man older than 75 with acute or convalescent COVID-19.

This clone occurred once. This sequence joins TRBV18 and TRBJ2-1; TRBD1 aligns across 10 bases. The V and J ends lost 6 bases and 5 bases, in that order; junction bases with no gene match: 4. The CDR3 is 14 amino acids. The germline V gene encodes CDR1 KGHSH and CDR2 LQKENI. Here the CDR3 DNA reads TGTGCCAGCTCCCCGGGACAGGGGAACAATGAGCAGTTCTTC. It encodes CASSPGQGNNEQFF.

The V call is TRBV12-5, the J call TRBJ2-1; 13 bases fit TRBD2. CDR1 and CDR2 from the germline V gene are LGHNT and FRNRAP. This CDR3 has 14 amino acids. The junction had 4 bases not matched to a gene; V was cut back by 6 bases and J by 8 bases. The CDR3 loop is CASGTSGGAHEQFF. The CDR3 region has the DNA TGTGCTAGTGGAACTAGCGGGGGGGCCCATGAGCAGTTCTTC.

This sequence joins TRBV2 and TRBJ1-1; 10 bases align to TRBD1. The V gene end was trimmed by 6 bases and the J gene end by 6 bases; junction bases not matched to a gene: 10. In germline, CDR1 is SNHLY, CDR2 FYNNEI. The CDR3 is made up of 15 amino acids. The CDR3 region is CASRLLGQGSAEAFF. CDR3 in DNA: TGTGCCAGCAGACTATTGGGACAGGGGAGCGCTGAAGCTTTCTTT.

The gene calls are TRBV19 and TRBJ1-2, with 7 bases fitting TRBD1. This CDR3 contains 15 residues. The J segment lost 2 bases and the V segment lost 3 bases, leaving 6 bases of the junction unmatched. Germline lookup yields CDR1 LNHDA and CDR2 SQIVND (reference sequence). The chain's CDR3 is CASSMGTEKNYGYTF. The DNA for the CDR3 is TGTGCCAGTAGTATGGGGACAGAGAAGAACTATGGCTACACCTTC.

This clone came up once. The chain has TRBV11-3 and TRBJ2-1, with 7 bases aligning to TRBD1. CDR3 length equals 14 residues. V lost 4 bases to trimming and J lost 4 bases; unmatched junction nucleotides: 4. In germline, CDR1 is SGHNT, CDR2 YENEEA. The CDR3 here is CASSSATGYNEQFF. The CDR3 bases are TGTGCCAGCAGCTCCGCGACAGGGTACAATGAGCAGTTCTTC.

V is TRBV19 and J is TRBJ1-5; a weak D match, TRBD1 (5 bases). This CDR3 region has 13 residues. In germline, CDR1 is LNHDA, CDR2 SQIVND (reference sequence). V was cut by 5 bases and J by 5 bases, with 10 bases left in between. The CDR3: CASSPTVDQPQHF. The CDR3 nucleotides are TGTGCCAGTAGTCCGACAGTGGATCAGCCCCAGCATTTT.

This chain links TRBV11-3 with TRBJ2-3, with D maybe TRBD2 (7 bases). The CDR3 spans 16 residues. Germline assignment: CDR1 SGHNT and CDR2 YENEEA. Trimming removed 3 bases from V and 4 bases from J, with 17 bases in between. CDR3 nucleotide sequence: TGTGCCAGCAGCTTCTCTAGTGGGAGGGGGGCAGATACGCAGTATTTT. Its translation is CASSFSSGRGADTQYF. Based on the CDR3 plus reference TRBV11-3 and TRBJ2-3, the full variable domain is EAGVVQSPRYKIIEKKQPVAFWCNPISGHNTLYWYLQNLGQGPELLIRYENEEAVDDSQLPKDRFSAERLKGVDSTLKIQPAELGDSAVYLCASSFSSGRGADTQYFGPGTRLTVL.

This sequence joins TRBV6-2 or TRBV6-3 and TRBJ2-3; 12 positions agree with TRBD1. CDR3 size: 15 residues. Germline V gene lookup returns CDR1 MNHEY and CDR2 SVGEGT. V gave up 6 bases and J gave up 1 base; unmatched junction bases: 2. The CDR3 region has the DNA TGTGCCAGCAGCCGGGACAGGGGGCGCACAGATACGCAGTATTTT. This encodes CASSRDRGRTDTQYF.

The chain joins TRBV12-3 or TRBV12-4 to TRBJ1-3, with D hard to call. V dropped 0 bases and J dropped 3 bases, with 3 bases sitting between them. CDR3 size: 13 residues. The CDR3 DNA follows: TGTGCCAGCAGTTTAGCCCTTGGAAACACCATATATTTT. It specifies CASSLALGNTIYF.

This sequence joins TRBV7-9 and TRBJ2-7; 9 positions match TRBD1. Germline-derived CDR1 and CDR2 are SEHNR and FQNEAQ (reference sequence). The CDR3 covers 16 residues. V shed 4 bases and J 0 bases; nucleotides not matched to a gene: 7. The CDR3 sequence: CASSSNWDRASYEQYF. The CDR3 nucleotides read TGTGCCAGCAGCTCAAACTGGGACAGGGCCTCCTACGAGCAGTACTTC.

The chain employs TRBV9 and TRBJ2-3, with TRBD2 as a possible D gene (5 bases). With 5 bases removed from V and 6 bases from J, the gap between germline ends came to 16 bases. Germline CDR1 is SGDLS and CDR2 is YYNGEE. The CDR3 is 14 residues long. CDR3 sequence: CASSRDPKADTQYF. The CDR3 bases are TGTGCCAGCAGTCGGGATCCTAAAGCGGATACGCAGTATTTT.

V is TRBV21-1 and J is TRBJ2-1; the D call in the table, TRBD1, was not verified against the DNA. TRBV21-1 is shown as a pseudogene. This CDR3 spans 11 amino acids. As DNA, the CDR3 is TGTGCCAGCAGCAAAGACACTGAGCAGTTCTTC. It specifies CASSKDTEQFF.

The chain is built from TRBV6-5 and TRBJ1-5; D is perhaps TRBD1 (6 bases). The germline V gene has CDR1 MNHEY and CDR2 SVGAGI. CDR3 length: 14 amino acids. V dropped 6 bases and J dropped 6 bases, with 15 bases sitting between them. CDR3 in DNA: TGTGCCAGCAGCGCACAGGGATCGGGTCAGCCCCAGCATTTT. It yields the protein CASSAQGSGQPQHF.

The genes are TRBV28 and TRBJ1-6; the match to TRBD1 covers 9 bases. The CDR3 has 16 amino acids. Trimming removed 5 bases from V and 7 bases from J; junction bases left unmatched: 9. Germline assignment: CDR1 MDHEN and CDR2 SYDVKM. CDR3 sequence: CASSPLTGTGNSPLHF. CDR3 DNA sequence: TGTGCCAGCAGTCCCCTAACTGGGACAGGGAATTCACCCCTCCACTTT. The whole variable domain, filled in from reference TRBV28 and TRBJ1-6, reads DVKVTQSSRYLVKRTGEKVFLECVQDMDHENMFWYRQDPGLGLRLIYFSYDVKMKEKGDIPEGYSVSREKKERFSLILESASTNQTSMYLCASSPLTGTGNSPLHFGNGTRLTVT.

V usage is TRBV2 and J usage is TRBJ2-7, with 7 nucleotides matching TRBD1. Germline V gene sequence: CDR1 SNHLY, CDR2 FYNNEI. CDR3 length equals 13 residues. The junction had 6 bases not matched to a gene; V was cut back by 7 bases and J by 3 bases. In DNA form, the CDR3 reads TGTGCCAGCATCAAGGACAGGAACTACGAGCAGTACTTC. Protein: CASIKDRNYEQYF. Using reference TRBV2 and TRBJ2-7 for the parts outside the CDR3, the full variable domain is EPEVTQTPSHQVTQMGQEVILRCVPISNHLYFYWYRQILGQKVEFLVSFYNNEISEKSEIFDDQFSVERPDGSNFTLKIRSTKLEDSAMYFCASIKDRNYEQYFGPGTRLTVT.

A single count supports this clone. The CDR3 DNA sequence: TGTGCCAGCAGCCCCCGCCGCACAGGGGAGCAGTTCTTC. Protein: CASSPRRTGEQFF. This chain uses TRBV7-9 with TRBJ2-1, with D perhaps TRBD1 (6 bases). Germline CDR1 reads SEHNR; CDR2 reads FQNEAQ (reference sequence). Trimming removed 5 bases at V and 10 bases at J, with 15 bases between. The CDR3 extends over 13 amino acids.

The CDR3 reads CASSLGGAISYEQYF. The CDR3 region has the DNA TGTGCCAGCAGTTTGGGGGGGGCTATCTCCTACGAGCAGTACTTC. This chain links TRBV28 with TRBJ2-7; maybe TRBD2 (7 bases). CDR3 size: 15 residues. Per the germline V gene, CDR1 is MDHEN and CDR2 is SYDVKM. Between the trimmed V and J ends, which lost 3 bases and 0 bases, there was a span of 12 bases.

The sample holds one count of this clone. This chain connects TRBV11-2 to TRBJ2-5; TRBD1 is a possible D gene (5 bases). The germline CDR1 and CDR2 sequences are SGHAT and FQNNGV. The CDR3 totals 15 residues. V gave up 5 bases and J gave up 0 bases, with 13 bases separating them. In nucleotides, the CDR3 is TGTGCCAGCAGCCCGGACAAATTATACCAAGAGACCCAGTACTTC. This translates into CASSPDKLYQETQYF. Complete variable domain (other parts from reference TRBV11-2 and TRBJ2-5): EAGVAQSPRYKIIEKRQSVAFWCNPISGHATLYWYQQILGQGPKLLIQFQNNGVVDDSQLPKDRFSAERLKGVDSTLKIQPAKLEDSAVYLCASSPDKLYQETQYFGPGTRLLVL.

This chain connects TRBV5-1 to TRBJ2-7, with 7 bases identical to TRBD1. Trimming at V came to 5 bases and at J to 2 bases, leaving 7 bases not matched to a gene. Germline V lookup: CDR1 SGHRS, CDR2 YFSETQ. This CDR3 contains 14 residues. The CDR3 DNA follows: TGCGCCAGCAGACTGACAGGGATTACCTACGAGCAGTACTTC. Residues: CASRLTGITYEQYF. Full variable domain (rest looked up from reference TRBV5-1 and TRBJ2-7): KAGVTQTPRYLIKTRGQQVTLSCSPISGHRSVSWYQQTPGQGLQFLFEYFSETQRNKGNFPGRFSGRQFSNSRSEMNVSTLELGDSALYLCASRLTGITYEQYFGPGTRLTVT.

This CDR3 reads CASIGQGGDYGYTF. CDR3 sequence (DNA): TGTGCCAGCATTGGGCAGGGGGGAGACTATGGCTACACCTTC. The genes are TRBV5-6 and TRBJ1-2; 7 nucleotides align to TRBD1. Losses at the gene ends were 6 bases for V and 3 bases for J; bases not matched to a gene: 8. The CDR3 totals 14 residues. In germline, CDR1 is SGHDT, CDR2 YYEEEE.

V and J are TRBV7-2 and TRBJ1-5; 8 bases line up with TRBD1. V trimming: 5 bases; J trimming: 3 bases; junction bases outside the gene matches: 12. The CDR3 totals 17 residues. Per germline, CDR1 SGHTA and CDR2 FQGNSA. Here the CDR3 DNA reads TGTGCCAGCAGCCCTGGACAGGGCAGAGGGGACAATCAGCCCCAGCATTTT. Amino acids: CASSPGQGRGDNQPQHF.

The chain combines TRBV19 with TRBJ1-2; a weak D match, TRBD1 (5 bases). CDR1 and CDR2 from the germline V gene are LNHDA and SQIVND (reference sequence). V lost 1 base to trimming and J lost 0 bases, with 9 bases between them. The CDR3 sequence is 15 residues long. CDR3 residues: CASSIGGGTNYGYTF. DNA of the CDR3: TGTGCCAGTAGTATAGGGGGCGGAACTAACTATGGCTACACCTTC. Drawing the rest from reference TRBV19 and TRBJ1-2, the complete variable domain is DGGITQSPKYLFRKEGQNVTLSCEQNLNHDAMYWYRQDPGQGLRLIYYSQIVNDFQKGDIAEGYSVSREKKESFPLTVTSAQKNPTAFYLCASSIGGGTNYGYTFGSGTRLTVV.

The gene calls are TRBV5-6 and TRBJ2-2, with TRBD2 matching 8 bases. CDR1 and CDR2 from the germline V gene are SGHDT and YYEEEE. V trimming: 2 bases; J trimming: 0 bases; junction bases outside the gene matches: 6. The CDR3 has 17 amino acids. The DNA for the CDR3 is TGTGCCAGCAGCTTAGCGGGGGCGCCGACGAACACCGGGGAGCTGTTTTTT. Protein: CASSLAGAPTNTGELFF. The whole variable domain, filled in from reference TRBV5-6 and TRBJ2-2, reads DAGVTQSPTHLIKTRGQQVTLRCSPKSGHDTVSWYQQALGQGPQFIFQYYEEEERQRGNFPDRFSGHQFPNYSSELNVNALLLGDSALYLCASSLAGAPTNTGELFFGEGSRLTVL.

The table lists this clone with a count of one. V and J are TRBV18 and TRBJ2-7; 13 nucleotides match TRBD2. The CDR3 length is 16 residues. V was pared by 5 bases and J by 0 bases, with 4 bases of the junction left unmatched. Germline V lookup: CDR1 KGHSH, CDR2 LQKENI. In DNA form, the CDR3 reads TGTGCCAGCTCAACCGGGACTAGCGGGACCTCCTACGAGCAGTACTTC. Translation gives CASSTGTSGTSYEQYF.